The TCR beta chain described here comes from a study of shared clonotypes between healthy human individuals. General study results and limits: Enrolling few donors narrowed the genetic and exposure-history diversity that was represented.

Unsorted PBMC DNA sequencing spanned ten immunoSEQ deep assay plates. Sequencing used immunoSEQ multiplex PCR; TCRdb keeps in-frame clones, though not all of them. Of 450,000 to 500,000 clones in the sample, roughly 85% were seen once. As to this clone: The antigen remains undetermined.

Germline V gene data show CDR1 as GTSNPN and CDR2 as SVGIG (reference sequence). The CDR3 sequence is 13 residues long. V gene TRBV30 combines with J gene TRBJ2-5; 11 bases map to TRBD2. The J call is doubtful: the DNA matches TRBJ2-7 better. This sequence originates from a middle-aged woman in good health. Some clones in this sample may be carry-over from other donors' samples. The sample consisted of PBMCs. CDR3 amino acids: CAWRLAGGYEQYF. Written as DNA, the CDR3 is TGTGCCTGGAGGCTAGCGGGGGGATACGAGCAGTACTTC.